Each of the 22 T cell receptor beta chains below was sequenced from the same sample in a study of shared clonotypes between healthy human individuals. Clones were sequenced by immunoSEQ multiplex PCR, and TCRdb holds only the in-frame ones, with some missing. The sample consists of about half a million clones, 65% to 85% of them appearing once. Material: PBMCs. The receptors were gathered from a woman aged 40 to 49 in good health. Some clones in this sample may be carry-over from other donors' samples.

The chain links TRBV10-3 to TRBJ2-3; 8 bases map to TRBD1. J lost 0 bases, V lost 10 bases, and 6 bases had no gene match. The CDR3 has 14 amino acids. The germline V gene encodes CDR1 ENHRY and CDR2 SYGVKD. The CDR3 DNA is TGTGCCACCATGGACAGGGACAGCACAGATACGCAGTATTTT. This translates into CATMDRDSTDTQYF.

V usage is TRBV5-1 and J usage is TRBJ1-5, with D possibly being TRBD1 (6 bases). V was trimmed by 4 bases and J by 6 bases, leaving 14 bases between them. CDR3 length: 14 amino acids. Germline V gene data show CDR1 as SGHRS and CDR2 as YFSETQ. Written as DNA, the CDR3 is TGCGCCAGCAGCCCCGAGGGGGGCGGTCAGCCCCAGCATTTT. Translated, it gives CASSPEGGGQPQHF.

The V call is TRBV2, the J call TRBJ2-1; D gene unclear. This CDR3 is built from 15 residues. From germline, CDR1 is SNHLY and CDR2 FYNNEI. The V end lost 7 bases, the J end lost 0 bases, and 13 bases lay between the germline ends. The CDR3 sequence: CASKLGGNSYNEQFF. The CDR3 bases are TGTGCCAGCAAGTTGGGCGGTAACTCCTACAATGAGCAGTTCTTC.

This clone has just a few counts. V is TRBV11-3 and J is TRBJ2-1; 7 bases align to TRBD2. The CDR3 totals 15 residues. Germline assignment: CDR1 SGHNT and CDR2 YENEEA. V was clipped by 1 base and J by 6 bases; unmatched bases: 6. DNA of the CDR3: TGTGCCAGCAGCTTAGGGGCGGGAGTACCCAATGAGCAGTTCTTC. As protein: CASSLGAGVPNEQFF.

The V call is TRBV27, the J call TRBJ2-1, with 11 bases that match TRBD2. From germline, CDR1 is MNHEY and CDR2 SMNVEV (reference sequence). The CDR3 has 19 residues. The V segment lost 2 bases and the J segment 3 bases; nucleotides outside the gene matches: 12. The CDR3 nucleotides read TGTGCCAGCAGTTTACTGTCCCATAGCGGGAGGGCCGTCTACAATGAGCAGTTCTTC. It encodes CASSLLSHSGRAVYNEQFF.

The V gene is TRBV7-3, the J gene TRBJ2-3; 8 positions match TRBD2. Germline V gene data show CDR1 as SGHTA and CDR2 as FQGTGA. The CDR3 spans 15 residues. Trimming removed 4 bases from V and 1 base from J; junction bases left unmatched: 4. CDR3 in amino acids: CASSSGLGGTDTQYF. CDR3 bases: TGTGCCAGCAGCTCGGGACTAGGCGGCACAGATACGCAGTATTTT.

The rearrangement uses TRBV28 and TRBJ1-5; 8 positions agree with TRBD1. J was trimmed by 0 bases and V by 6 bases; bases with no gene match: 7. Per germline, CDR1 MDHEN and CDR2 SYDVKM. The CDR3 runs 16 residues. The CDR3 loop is CASSPHGQGSNQPQHF. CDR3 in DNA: TGTGCCAGCAGCCCCCATGGACAGGGTAGCAATCAGCCCCAGCATTTT.

The CDR3 coding sequence is TGTGCCAGGGGGACAGGGGGCAATCAGCCCCAGCATTTT. Its translation: CARGTGGNQPQHF. The chain is built from TRBV2 and TRBJ1-5; 10 bases agree with TRBD1. The germline V gene has CDR1 SNHLY and CDR2 FYNNEI. Unmatched junction bases numbered 1, after V lost 9 bases and J lost 2 bases. CDR3 size: 13 residues.

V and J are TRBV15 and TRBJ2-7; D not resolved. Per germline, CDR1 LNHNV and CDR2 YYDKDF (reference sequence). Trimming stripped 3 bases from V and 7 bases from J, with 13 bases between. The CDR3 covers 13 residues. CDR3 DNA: TGTGCCACCAGCAGTACACGACTGGGGGAGCAGTACTTC. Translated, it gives CATSSTRLGEQYF. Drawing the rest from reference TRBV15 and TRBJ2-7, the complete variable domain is DAMVIQNPRYQVTQFGKPVTLSCSQTLNHNVMYWYQQKSSQAPKLLFHYYDKDFNNEADTPDNFQSRRPNTSFCFLDIRSPGLGDTAMYLCATSSTRLGEQYFGPGTRLTVT.

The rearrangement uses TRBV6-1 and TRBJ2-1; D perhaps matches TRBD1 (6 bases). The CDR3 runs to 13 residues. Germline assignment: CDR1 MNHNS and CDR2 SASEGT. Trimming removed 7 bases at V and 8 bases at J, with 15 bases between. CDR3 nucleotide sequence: TGTGCCAGCACCCTCGACAGGTTCTATGAGCAGTTCTTC. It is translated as CASTLDRFYEQFF.

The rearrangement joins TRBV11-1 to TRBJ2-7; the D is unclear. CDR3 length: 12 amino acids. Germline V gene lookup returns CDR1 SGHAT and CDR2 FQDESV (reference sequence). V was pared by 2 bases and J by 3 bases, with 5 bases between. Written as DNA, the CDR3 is TGTGCCAGCAGCTTAAATGTCTACGAGCAGTACTTC. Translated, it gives CASSLNVYEQYF.

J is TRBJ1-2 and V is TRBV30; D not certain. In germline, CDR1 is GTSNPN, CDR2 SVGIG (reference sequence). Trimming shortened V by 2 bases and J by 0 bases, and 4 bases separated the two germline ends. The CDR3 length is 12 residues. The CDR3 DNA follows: TGTGCCTGGAGTTCGACTAACTATGGCTACACCTTC. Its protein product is CAWSSTNYGYTF.

CDR3 residues: CASSPGQGEAETQYF. CDR3 nucleotide sequence: TGTGCCAGCAGCCCCGGACAGGGAGAGGCAGAGACCCAGTACTTC. The chain links TRBV7-9 to TRBJ2-5; 8 bases match TRBD1. This CDR3 has 15 residues. J was trimmed by 4 bases and V by 5 bases; bases with no gene match: 9. The V gene's germline CDR1 is SEHNR and CDR2 FQNEAQ (reference sequence).

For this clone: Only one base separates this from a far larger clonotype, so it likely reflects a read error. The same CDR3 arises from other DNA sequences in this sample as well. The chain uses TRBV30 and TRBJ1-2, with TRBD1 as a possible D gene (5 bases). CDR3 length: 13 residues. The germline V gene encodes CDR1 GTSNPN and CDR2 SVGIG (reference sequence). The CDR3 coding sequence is TGTGCCTGGAGTGTACAGAGGGGAGGTGGCTACACCTTT. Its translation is CAWSVQRGGGYTF.

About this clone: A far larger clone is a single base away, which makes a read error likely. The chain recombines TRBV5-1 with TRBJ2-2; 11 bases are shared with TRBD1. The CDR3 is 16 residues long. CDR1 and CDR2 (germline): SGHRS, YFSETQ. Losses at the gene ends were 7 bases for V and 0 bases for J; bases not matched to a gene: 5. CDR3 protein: CASGRTGGANTGELFF. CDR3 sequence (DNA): TGCGCCAGCGGCCGGACAGGGGGCGCGAACACCGGGGAGCTGTTTTTT. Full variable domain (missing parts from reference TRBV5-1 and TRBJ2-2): KAGVTQTPRYLIKTRGQQVTLSCSPISGHRSVSWYQQTPGQGLQFLFEYFSETQRNKGNFPGRFSGRQFSNSRSEMNVSTLELGDSALYLCASGRTGGANTGELFFGEGSRLTVL.

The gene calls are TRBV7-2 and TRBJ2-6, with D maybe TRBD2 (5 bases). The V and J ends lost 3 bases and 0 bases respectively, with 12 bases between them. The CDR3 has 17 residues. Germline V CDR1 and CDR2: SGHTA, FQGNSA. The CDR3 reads CASSLSGGSSGANVLTF. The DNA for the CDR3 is TGTGCCAGCAGCTTGTCTGGCGGGTCCTCTGGGGCCAACGTCCTGACTTTC.

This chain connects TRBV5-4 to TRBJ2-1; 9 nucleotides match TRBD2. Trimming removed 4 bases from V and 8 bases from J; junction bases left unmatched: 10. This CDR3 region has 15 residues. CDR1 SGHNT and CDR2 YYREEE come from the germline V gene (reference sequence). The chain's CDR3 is CASSPPGTSSDEQFF. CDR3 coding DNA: TGTGCCAGCAGCCCCCCCGGGACTAGCTCGGATGAGCAGTTCTTC.

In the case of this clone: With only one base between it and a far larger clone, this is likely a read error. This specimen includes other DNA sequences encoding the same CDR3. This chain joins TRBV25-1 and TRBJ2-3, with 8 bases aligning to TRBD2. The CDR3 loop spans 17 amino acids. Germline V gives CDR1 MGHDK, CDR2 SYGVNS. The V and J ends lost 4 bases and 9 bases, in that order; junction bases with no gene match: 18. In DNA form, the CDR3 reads TGTGCCAGCAGTGGCGGGGGTAGCGGGATTTTTGGTGACACGCAGTATTTT. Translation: CASSGGGSGIFGDTQYF.

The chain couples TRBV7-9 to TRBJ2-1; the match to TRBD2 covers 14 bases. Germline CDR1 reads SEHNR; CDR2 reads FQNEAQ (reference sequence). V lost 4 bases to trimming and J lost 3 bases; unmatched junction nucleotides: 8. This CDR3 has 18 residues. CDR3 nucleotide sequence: TGTGCCAGCAGCTATCCCGGGACTAGCGGGAGCAACTACAATGAGCAGTTCTTC. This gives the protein CASSYPGTSGSNYNEQFF.

The CDR3 is CASSLPTHAGVRSNEQYF. The CDR3 coding sequence is TGTGCCAGCAGCCTTCCTACCCACGCAGGGGTCCGAAGTAACGAGCAGTACTTC. J is TRBJ2-7 and V is TRBV7-6; tentatively, D is TRBD1 (6 bases). Trimming stripped 5 bases from V and 5 bases from J, with 28 bases between. This CDR3 region has 18 residues. Germline CDR1 is SGHVS and CDR2 is FNYEAQ.

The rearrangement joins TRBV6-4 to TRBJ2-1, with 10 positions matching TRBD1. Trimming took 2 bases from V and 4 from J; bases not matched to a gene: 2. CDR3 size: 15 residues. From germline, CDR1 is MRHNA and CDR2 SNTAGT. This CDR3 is CASSDGTGEYNEQFF. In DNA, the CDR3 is TGTGCCAGCAGTGACGGGACAGGGGAATACAATGAGCAGTTCTTC.

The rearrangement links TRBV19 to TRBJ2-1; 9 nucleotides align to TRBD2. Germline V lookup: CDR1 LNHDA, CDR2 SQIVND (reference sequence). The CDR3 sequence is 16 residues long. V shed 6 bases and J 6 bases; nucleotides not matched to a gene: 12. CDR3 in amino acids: CASSRRSGSGRNEQFF. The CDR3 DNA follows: TGTGCCAGTAGCCGACGTAGCGGGAGTGGGCGCAATGAGCAGTTCTTC.